This TCR beta chain was obtained from a study of a mutant IDH1 vaccine in newly diagnosed glioma. Findings and caveats of the study: Induction of immune responses by the vaccine occurred in 85% to 95% of patients.

Time point reported: week 35, safety follow-up. Each dose delivered 300 ug of mutant IDH1 20-mer peptide subcutaneously with imiquimod. The method was immunoSEQ multiplex PCR; TCRdb's version includes in-frame clones alone and lacks a portion of them. The table lists about 32,000 clones, more than 75% of them singletons. Germline V lookup: CDR1 MGHDK, CDR2 SYGVNS. The V end lost 3 bases, the J end lost 3 bases, and 12 bases lay between the germline ends. This CDR3 is 14 amino acids long. A remark on this clone: Its antigen is undetermined.

The source was PBMCs, collected from a glioma patient whose treatment included an IDH1 peptide vaccine. The TCR was taken from a middle-aged woman with glioma. The chain recombines TRBV25-1 with TRBJ2-7; maybe TRBD2 (6 bases). CDR3: CASSDAGPIYEQYF. The CDR3 coding sequence is TGTGCCAGCAGTGATGCGGGACCCATCTACGAGCAGTACTTC.